These T cell receptor beta chains were read from a single sample in a study of response to subunit inactivated influenza vaccine. One entry per CDR3 protein, called by TCRdb with MiXCR from the RT-PCR reads. The repertoire has approximately 300,000 distinct CDR3 sequences, around 22% of them found once; the top ten carry about a tenth. The sample here was PBMCs from blood, taken less than 22 months after vaccination. The receptors were sampled from a man aged 50 to 69 who received an inactivated influenza vaccine. Both conserved end residues are part of each CDR3. D genes are given only for firm matches. The listing skips clone size in some rows; elsewhere it reads once, few, many or a size class.

cdr3_aa cdr3_nt cdr3_length d_call j_call v_call clone_size
CASSYQTWGDTQYF TGTGCCAGCAGTTACCAGACATGGGGGGATACGCAGTATTTT 14 . TRBJ2-3 TRBV7-2 .
CSAGTGGASQYF TGCAGCGCCGGGACAGGGGGTGCAAGCCAGTATTTT 12 TRBD1 TRBJ1-3 TRBV29-1 .
CASSTTSGGAGYNEQFF TGCGCCAGCAGCACTACTAGCGGGGGGGCCGGTTACAATGAGCAGTTCTTC 17 TRBD2 TRBJ2-1 TRBV5-1 many
CSATQSRLLVGTDTQYF TGCAGTGCTACCCAGTCCCGACTGTTGGTGGGCACAGATACGCAGTATTTT 17 . TRBJ2-3 TRBV20-1 few
CASSSARDRAAQPQHF TGTGCCAGCAGTTCCGCCCGTGACAGGGCAGCCCAGCCCCAGCATTTT 16 TRBD1 TRBJ1-5 TRBV6-2/TRBV6-3 many
CSASPSGVVDEQYF TGCAGTGCTAGCCCTAGCGGGGTCGTGGATGAGCAGTACTTC 14 TRBD2 TRBJ2-7 TRBV20-1 few
CASSPKSVNTEAFF TGTGCCAGCAGTCCAAAATCGGTGAACACTGAAGCTTTCTTT 14 . TRBJ1-1 TRBV5-4 few
CASSQVGSFTYEQYF TGTGCCAGCAGCCAAGTAGGATCTTTTACCTACGAGCAGTACTTC 15 . TRBJ2-7 TRBV3-1 .
CASSTGQLTEAFF TGTGCCAGCAGTACGGGCCAGCTCACTGAAGCTTTCTTT 13 . TRBJ1-1 TRBV6-1 many
CASSSNPPRGGYTF TGTGCCAGCAGTTCAAACCCACCACGGGGTGGCTACACCTTC 14 . TRBJ1-2 TRBV12-3/TRBV12-4 few
CASSAGQGQGISYNEQFF TGTGCCAGCAGCGCGGGACAGGGGCAAGGGATCTCCTACAATGAGCAGTTCTTC 18 TRBD1 TRBJ2-1 TRBV11-2 .
CASSSYVGTGNQPQHF TGTGCCAGCAGCTCCTACGTCGGGACAGGGAATCAGCCCCAGCATTTT 16 TRBD1 TRBJ1-5 TRBV7-9 .
CASSLARTGSYEQYF TGTGCCAGCAGCTTAGCCCGAACAGGGTCCTACGAGCAGTACTTC 15 . TRBJ2-7 TRBV11-2 .
CASSTKKTGNNQPQHF TGTGCCAGTAGTACAAAGAAGACAGGGAACAATCAGCCCCAGCATTTT 16 TRBD1 TRBJ1-5 TRBV19 .
CSATGGNQPQHF TGCAGTGCAACAGGGGGCAATCAGCCCCAGCATTTT 12 TRBD1 TRBJ1-5 TRBV20-1 many
CASKQGSNTGELFF TGCGCCAGCAAACAGGGGTCTAACACCGGGGAGCTGTTTTTT 14 TRBD1 TRBJ2-2 TRBV5-1 few
CASSEQGHWFETQYF TGTGCCAGCAGTGAACAGGGACACTGGTTTGAGACCCAGTACTTC 15 . TRBJ2-5 TRBV25-1 .
CASSRFSTGGKDTQYF TGCGCCAGCAGCCGCTTCAGCACAGGGGGGAAAGATACGCAGTATTTT 16 TRBD1 TRBJ2-3 TRBV4-3 few
CASAGTEANQPQHF TGTGCCAGCGCCGGGACGGAGGCTAATCAGCCCCAGCATTTT 14 . TRBJ1-5 TRBV12-3/TRBV12-4 many
CSASLPGDGNIQYF TGCAGTGCTAGTCTCCCGGGGGATGGAAACATTCAGTACTTC 14 . TRBJ2-4 TRBV20-1 few
CASSRRRDRLLNHEKLFF TGTGCCAGCAGCCGACGCCGGGACAGACTCTTAAATCATGAAAAACTGTTTTTT 18 TRBD1 TRBJ1-4 TRBV14 .
CASKEREPSEAFF TGTGCCAGTAAGGAAAGAGAACCTTCAGAAGCTTTCTTT 13 . TRBJ1-1 TRBV19 .
CASSQAGTSNQPQHF TGTGCCAGCAGCCAGGCAGGGACGTCAAATCAGCCCCAGCATTTT 15 . TRBJ1-5 TRBV4-2 .
CASSYSTRTGGSSPLHF TGTGCCAGCAGTTACTCTACTCGGACAGGGGGCAGTTCACCCCTCCACTTT 17 TRBD1 TRBJ1-6 TRBV6-5 .
CASSQELRATGELFF TGTGCCAGCAGCCAAGAGCTCAGGGCCACCGGGGAGCTGTTTTTT 15 . TRBJ2-2 TRBV3-1 many
CSARDFRDTSTDTQYF TGCAGTGCTAGAGATTTCCGGGACACTAGCACAGATACGCAGTATTTT 16 . TRBJ2-3 TRBV20-1 few
CASSSGRASTQYF TGTGCCAGCAGCTCAGGCCGAGCGTCTACGCAGTATTTT 13 . TRBJ2-3 TRBV12-3/TRBV12-4 few
CASSEWAGGYNEQFF TGTGCCAGCAGTGAATGGGCAGGGGGGTACAATGAGCAGTTCTTC 15 . TRBJ2-1 TRBV2 .
CSAPRFFLPMGSRGDLGGRGYTF TGCAGTGCTCCACGGTTTTTCCTTCCGATGGGGTCTCGCGGGGATCTAGGCGGTCGAGGCTACACCTTC 23 . TRBJ1-2 TRBV20-1 .
CSAKISAGGPVTQYF TGCAGTGCTAAAATTTCGGCGGGAGGGCCAGTTACGCAGTATTTT 15 TRBD2 TRBJ2-3 TRBV20-1 .
CASSAFATSGFRGSNEQFF TGTGCCAGCAGCGCTTTTGCTACTAGCGGGTTCCGTGGATCCAATGAGCAGTTCTTC 19 TRBD2 TRBJ2-1 TRBV9 .
CSARTGGYSGNTIYF TGCAGTGCAAGGACAGGGGGTTACTCTGGAAACACCATATATTTT 15 TRBD1 TRBJ1-3 TRBV20-1 many
CASSQDTRGQLNYGYTF TGCGCCAGCAGCCAAGATACCCGAGGACAGCTTAACTATGGCTACACCTTC 17 . TRBJ1-2 TRBV4-3 few
CASSPKGRYSNQPQHF TGTGCCAGCAGCCCTAAGGGGCGATATAGCAATCAGCCCCAGCATTTT 16 . TRBJ1-5 TRBV6-1 few
CASKPKESRGHTEAFF TGCGCCAGCAAACCCAAGGAGTCGAGGGGTCACACTGAAGCTTTCTTT 16 . TRBJ1-1 TRBV5-1 .
CASSPGNWELFF TGTGCCAGCAGCCCTGGTAACTGGGAGCTGTTTTTT 12 . TRBJ2-2 TRBV7-9 .
CASSAGISTDTQYF TGCGCCAGCAGCGCAGGGATTTCCACAGATACGCAGTATTTT 14 . TRBJ2-3 TRBV4-1 few
CASRLAGGSGNIQYF TGCGCCAGCAGACTAGCGGGAGGGTCGGGAAACATTCAGTACTTC 15 TRBD2 TRBJ2-4 TRBV5-1 few
CASSGIQGSGYGYTF TGTGCCAGCAGCGGGATTCAGGGGTCTGGCTATGGCTACACCTTC 15 . TRBJ1-2 TRBV7-2 few
CASRQRGTSAYEQYF TGTGCCAGCAGACAAAGAGGGACTAGCGCCTACGAGCAGTACTTC 15 TRBD2 TRBJ2-7 TRBV28 .
CASSIGYQPGTLKNTEAFF TGTGCCAGTAGTATTGGGTACCAACCCGGGACCTTAAAGAACACTGAAGCTTTCTTT 19 . TRBJ1-1 TRBV19 few
CSAEISGRGKDTQYF TGCAGTGCTGAAATTAGCGGGAGAGGTAAAGATACGCAGTATTTT 15 TRBD2 TRBJ2-3 TRBV20-1 once
CASSPRTSGDSYEQYF TGTGCCAGCAGCCCCAGGACTAGCGGGGACTCCTACGAGCAGTACTTC 16 TRBD2 TRBJ2-7 TRBV4-2 .
CASSPQVPLFSGYTF TGTGCCAGCAGTCCACAGGTGCCCCTCTTCAGCGGCTACACCTTC 15 . TRBJ1-2 TRBV2 few
CSVERQGSPYEQYF TGCAGCGTTGAACGCCAGGGCTCGCCCTACGAGCAGTACTTC 14 . TRBJ2-7 TRBV29-1 .
CASSYDRGHEKLFF TGTGCCAGCAGTTACGACCGGGGTCATGAAAAACTGTTTTTT 14 . TRBJ1-4 TRBV6-5 few
CASLGPAYEQYF TGTGCCAGCCTGGGGCCCGCCTACGAGCAGTACTTC 12 . TRBJ2-7 TRBV7-2 .
CASSKTQGAVYGYTF TGTGCCAGCAGCAAGACACAGGGGGCAGTCTATGGCTACACCTTC 15 TRBD1 TRBJ1-2 TRBV7-2 many
CASSQGWIYNSPLHF TGTGCCAGCAGCCAAGGGTGGATTTATAATTCACCCCTCCACTTT 15 . TRBJ1-6 TRBV14 few
CASSSGTAVTYNEQFF TGTGCCAGCAGTTCCGGGACAGCTGTAACCTACAATGAGCAGTTCTTC 16 TRBD1 TRBJ2-1 TRBV27 .
CSVERTGNHDEQFF TGCAGCGTTGAGAGGACAGGGAACCACGATGAGCAGTTCTTC 14 TRBD1 TRBJ2-1 TRBV29-1 .
CSAKATGSGGYGYTF TGCAGTGCTAAGGCGACAGGGTCGGGTGGCTATGGCTACACCTTC 15 TRBD1 TRBJ1-2 TRBV20-1 .
CASSQESTSTGNTIYF TGTGCCAGCAGCCAAGAAAGCACATCCACTGGAAACACCATATATTTT 16 . TRBJ1-3 TRBV4-2 few
CATSSRGVGTQYF TGTGCCACCAGCAGCAGGGGGGTAGGGACCCAGTACTTC 13 . TRBJ2-5 TRBV15 few
CASSLLGTPQETQYF TGTGCCAGCAGCTTACTTGGGACACCACAAGAGACCCAGTACTTC 15 . TRBJ2-5 TRBV7-9 few